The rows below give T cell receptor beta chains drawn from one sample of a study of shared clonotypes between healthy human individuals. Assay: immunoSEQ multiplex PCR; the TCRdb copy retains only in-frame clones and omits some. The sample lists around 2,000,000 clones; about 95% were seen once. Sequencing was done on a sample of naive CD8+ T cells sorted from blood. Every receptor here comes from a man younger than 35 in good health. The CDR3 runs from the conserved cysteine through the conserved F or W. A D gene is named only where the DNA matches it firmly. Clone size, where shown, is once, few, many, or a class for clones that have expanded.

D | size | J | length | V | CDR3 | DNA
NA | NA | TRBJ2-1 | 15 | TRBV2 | CASSDLSGPYNEQFF | TGTGCCAGCAGTGATCTCAGCGGACCTTACAATGAGCAGTTCTTC
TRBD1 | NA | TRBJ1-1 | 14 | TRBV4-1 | CASSQGTGATEAFF | TGCGCCAGCAGCCAGGGAACAGGGGCCACTGAAGCTTTCTTT
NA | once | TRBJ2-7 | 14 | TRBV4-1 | CASSQDPGVYEQYF | TGCGCCAGCAGCCAAGATCCCGGAGTCTACGAGCAGTACTTC
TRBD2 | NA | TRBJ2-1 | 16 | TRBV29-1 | CSVDFGTSGSIGEQFF | TGCAGCGTGGATTTCGGGACTAGCGGGAGTATTGGTGAGCAGTTCTTC
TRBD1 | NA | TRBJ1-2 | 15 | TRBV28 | CASSFRTGGPTGYTF | TGTGCCAGCAGTTTCCGGACAGGGGGCCCCACTGGCTACACCTTC
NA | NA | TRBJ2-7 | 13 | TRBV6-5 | CASSYKPAGEQYF | TGTGCCAGCAGTTACAAACCAGCTGGCGAGCAGTACTTC
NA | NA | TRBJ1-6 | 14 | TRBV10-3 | CAISDRSGDSPLHF | TGTGCCATCAGTGATAGGTCGGGCGATTCACCCCTCCACTTT
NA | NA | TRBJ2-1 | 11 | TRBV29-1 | CSAHLGNEQFF | TGCAGCGCCCACCTAGGAAATGAGCAGTTCTTC
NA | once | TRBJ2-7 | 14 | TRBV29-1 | CSAAGQSGSYEQYF | TGCAGCGCCGCGGGCCAGTCCGGCTCCTACGAGCAGTACTTC
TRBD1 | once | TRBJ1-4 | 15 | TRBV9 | CASSVRDRVNEKLFF | TGTGCCAGCAGCGTACGCGACAGGGTTAACGAAAAACTGTTTTTT
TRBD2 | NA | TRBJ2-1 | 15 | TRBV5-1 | CASSLSSGRHNEQFF | TGCGCCAGCAGCTTGTCTAGCGGGAGGCACAATGAGCAGTTCTTC
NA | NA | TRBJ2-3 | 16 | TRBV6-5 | CASSYSHIPYSNTQYF | TGTGCCAGCAGTTACTCTCATATACCCTACAGTAATACGCAGTATTTT
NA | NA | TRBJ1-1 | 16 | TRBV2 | CASSTATAGMDTEAFF | TGTGCCAGCAGCACAGCTACGGCAGGGATGGACACTGAAGCTTTCTTT
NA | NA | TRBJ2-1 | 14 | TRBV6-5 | CASSLRGSYNEQFF | TGTGCCAGCAGTCTCAGGGGCTCCTACAATGAGCAGTTCTTC
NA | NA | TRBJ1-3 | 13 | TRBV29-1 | CSVGQGSGNTIYF | TGCAGCGTGGGCCAGGGTTCTGGAAACACCATATATTTT
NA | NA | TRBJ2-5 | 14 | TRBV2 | CASSDYRKEETQYF | TGTGCCAGCAGTGACTACAGAAAGGAGGAGACCCAGTACTTC
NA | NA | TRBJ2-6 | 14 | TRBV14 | CASSQLSGANVLTF | TGTGCCAGCAGCCAGCTCTCTGGGGCCAACGTCCTGACTTTC
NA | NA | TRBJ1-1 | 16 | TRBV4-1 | CASSQDQAEINTEAFF | TGCGCCAGCAGCCAAGATCAGGCGGAGATAAACACTGAAGCTTTCTTT
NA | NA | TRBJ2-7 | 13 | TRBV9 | CASSTGLAYEQYF | TGTGCCAGCAGCACAGGGTTAGCATACGAGCAGTACTTC
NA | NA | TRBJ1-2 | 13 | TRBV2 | CASSGGEAYGYTF | TGTGCCAGCAGTGGGGGCGAAGCCTATGGCTACACCTTC
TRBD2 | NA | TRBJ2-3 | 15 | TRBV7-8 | CASSDPLAGEDTQYF | TGTGCCAGCAGCGACCCACTAGCGGGAGAGGATACGCAGTATTTT
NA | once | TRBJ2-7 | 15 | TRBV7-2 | CASSFNRELPYEQYF | TGTGCCAGCAGCTTCAACAGAGAATTGCCCTACGAGCAGTACTTC
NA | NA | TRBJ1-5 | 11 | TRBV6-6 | CASSYSGAQHF | TGTGCCAGCAGTTACTCGGGAGCCCAGCATTTT
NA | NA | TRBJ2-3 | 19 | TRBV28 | CASSLSITSLGQVTDTQYF | TGTGCCAGCAGTTTATCTATTACTAGTCTCGGCCAGGTAACAGATACGCAGTATTTT
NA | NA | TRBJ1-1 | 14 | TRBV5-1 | CASRIREIGTEAFF | TGCGCCAGCCGTATCAGGGAGATAGGCACTGAAGCTTTCTTT
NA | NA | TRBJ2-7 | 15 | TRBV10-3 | CAIMSSWAPEDEQYF | TGTGCCATCATGAGTTCTTGGGCCCCCGAGGACGAGCAGTACTTC
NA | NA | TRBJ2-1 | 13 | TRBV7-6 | CASSFSLAYEQFF | TGTGCCAGCAGCTTTTCCCTTGCATATGAGCAGTTCTTC
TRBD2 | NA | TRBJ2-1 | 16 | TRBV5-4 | CASSQVGLARYNEQFF | TGTGCCAGCAGCCAGGTAGGACTAGCGCGATACAATGAGCAGTTCTTC
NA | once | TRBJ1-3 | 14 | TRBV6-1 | CASSDMGAGNTIYF | TGTGCCAGCAGTGACATGGGAGCTGGAAACACCATATATTTT
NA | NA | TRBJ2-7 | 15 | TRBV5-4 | CASSLGRGNSYEQYF | TGTGCCAGCAGCTTGGGGCGCGGGAACTCCTACGAGCAGTACTTC
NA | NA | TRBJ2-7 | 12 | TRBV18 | CASSSTGYEQYF | TGTGCCAGCTCATCAACAGGCTACGAGCAGTACTTC
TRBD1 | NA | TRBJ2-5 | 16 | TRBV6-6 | CASSYGTGGPLKTQYF | TGTGCCAGCAGTTATGGGACAGGGGGCCCGTTGAAGACCCAGTACTTC
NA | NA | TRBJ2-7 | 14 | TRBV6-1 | CASSDYGVSYEQYF | TGTGCCAGCAGCGACTATGGAGTATCCTACGAGCAGTACTTC
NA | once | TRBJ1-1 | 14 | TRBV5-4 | CASSLGAGAAEAFF | TGTGCCAGCAGCTTGGGTGCGGGGGCGGCTGAAGCTTTCTTT
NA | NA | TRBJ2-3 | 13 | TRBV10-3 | CAISEGNTDTQYF | TGTGCCATCAGTGAGGGTAACACAGATACGCAGTATTTT
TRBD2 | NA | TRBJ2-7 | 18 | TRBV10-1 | CASSESGIAGGPSYEQYF | TGCGCCAGCAGTGAGTCTGGAATAGCGGGAGGTCCCTCCTACGAGCAGTACTTC
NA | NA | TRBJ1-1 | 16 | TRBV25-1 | CASSRRGGRGNTEAFF | TGTGCCAGCAGTCGGAGAGGGGGGAGGGGGAACACTGAAGCTTTCTTT
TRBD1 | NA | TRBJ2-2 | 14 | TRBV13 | CASSPRQGTGELFF | TGTGCCAGCAGCCCGAGACAGGGGACCGGGGAGCTGTTTTTT
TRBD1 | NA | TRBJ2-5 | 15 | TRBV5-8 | CASSPDRGREETQYF | TGTGCCAGCAGCCCCGACAGGGGGCGAGAAGAGACCCAGTACTTC
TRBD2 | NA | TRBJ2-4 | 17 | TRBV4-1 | CASSEGLAGLAKNIQYF | TGCGCCAGCAGCGAAGGACTAGCAGGACTAGCCAAAAACATTCAGTACTTC
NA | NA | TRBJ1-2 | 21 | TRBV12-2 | CASRLETYREVRRNHSYGYTF | TGTGCAAGTCGCTTAGAAACATACAGGGAAGTGAGAAGGAATCACTCCTATGGCTACACCTTC
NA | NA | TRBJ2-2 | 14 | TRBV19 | CASGLTGLAQELFF | TGTGCCAGTGGACTGACAGGACTCGCCCAGGAGCTGTTTTTT
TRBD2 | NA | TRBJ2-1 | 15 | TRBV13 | CASSSGLADYNEQFF | TGTGCCAGCAGCTCGGGACTAGCGGACTACAATGAGCAGTTCTTC
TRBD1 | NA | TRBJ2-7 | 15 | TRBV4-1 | CASSLGTGVSYEQYF | TGCGCCAGCAGCCTCGGGACAGGGGTCTCCTACGAGCAGTACTTC
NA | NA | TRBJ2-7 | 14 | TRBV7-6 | CASSLLPDIYEQYF | TGTGCCAGCAGCTTACTACCCGATATCTACGAGCAGTACTTC
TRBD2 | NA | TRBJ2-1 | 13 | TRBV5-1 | CASLAGAGNEQFF | TGCGCCAGTCTAGCGGGAGCCGGCAATGAGCAGTTCTTC
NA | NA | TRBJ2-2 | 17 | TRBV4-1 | CASSQDSPAVWTGELFF | TGCGCCAGCAGCCAAGATAGCCCGGCTGTGTGGACCGGGGAGCTGTTTTTT
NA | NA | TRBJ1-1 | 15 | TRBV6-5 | CASRRGDYMNTEAFF | TGTGCCAGCAGACGCGGCGATTACATGAACACTGAAGCTTTCTTT